Sequencing of this T cell receptor beta chain was carried out in a study of shared clonotypes between healthy human individuals (dated by TCRdb to the early 2020s). Some background on the complete study: A couple of women and a few men aged 18 to 49 years were included in the cohort. Per donor, three plates each were used for CD4 naive and CD4 memory, two for CD8 naive, and one for CD8 memory. To estimate repertoire size and how much clonotype sharing occurs between individuals, the study deeply sequenced the blood TCR repertoires of 5 or 6 healthy adults. Libraries were prepared and TCR repertoires were sequenced by different laboratories using diverse techniques, in order to increase sequencing depth and limit assay-specific biases. Leukapheresis yielded between about 0.85 and 10 billion PBMCs per donor.

Worth noting for this clone: Which antigen it targets is not known. No base quality values were provided; no much bigger clone lies one nucleotide off.

Using the deep immunoSEQ assay, TCR CDR3 regions were amplified from genomic DNA by multiplex PCR. Extracted genomic DNA from each cell subset was spread evenly across all wells of several immunoSEQ 96-well plates, with each plate serving as a replicate. For sorted subsets, each replicate PCR was loaded with around 200 ng genomic DNA, equivalent to approximately 33,000 T cell genomes. The purified libraries were quantified using a Qubit 3.0 fluorometer, sized with a Bioanalyzer 2100, and then quantified again using the KAPA Library Quantification kit. Each immunoSEQ 96-well plate was sequenced on its own single-read 150-cycle Illumina NextSeq 550 flow cell. The original pipeline was this. The immunoSEQ output contained only junctional sequences without quality scores, so filtering could not match that applied to full-length reads. To assign V/J genes and CDR3, sequences were annotated using PyIR, a Python wrapper for IgBLAST v1.9, with IMGT germline references. Reads with weak V/J assignments (E-value above 1e-6), missing CDR3, stop codons, out-of-frame junctions, or ambiguous translated residues were removed. V3J clonotypes were defined by identical inferred V gene, J gene, and CDR3 amino acid sequence. Percentage overlap between repertoires was calculated by dividing the number of shared unique clonotypes by the size of the smaller repertoire. Three approaches were used to assess repertoire richness: RTK rarefaction, the Chao1 estimator, and Recon v2.1 estimates of unobserved clonotypes. For all TCRbeta clonotypes obtained by the gDNA method from a few donors, generation probabilities were computed with OLGA. TCRdb stores this immuneACCESS table with in-frame sequences only. Part of the clones is absent; in the studies checked, under half of the shortfall reflects unresolved V genes, and no reason is known for the rest. V, J and clone size reflect that table, while D and trimming were determined from the DNA. The sample has a few million clones on record, roughly 95% of them singletons. The top ten hold 1.5% to 2% of the sample.

Paper-wide results and their limitations: Sampling was limited to blood, and TCR repertoires in tissue likely differ from TCR repertoires in blood. Sharing across several donors was observed for 5% to 6.5% of naive CD4, over 3% of naive CD8, about 2.3% of memory CD4, and around 0.4% of memory CD8 clonotypes. Larger estimated clonotype richness was generally found for naive subsets than for memory subsets. Pairwise subsampling indicated that sequencing depth was expected to affect the degree of clonotype sharing among donors. Rarefaction of sorted-subset datasets indicated incomplete sequencing despite the large sequencing depth. The small number of donors limited the genetic and exposure-history diversity represented. Compared with non-shared clonotypes, clonotypes shared by all four sorted-subset donors had higher generation probabilities.

V drops 6 bases and J drops 8 bases, leaving 11 bases in between. The CDR3 starts with the cysteine, ends with the phenylalanine, and has 12 residues. The entry retains the CDR3 DNA only, 36 bases that are in frame from base 1. In the germline V gene (reference sequence), CDR1 corresponds to LNHDA and CDR2 to SQIVND. CD8 naive samples consisted of CD45RO-negative cells that were positively selected for CCR7, yielding a CD45RA+CCR7+ population without TemRA cells. The donors were healthy, HIV-negative adults who had no recently reported acute infections or vaccinations. Every donor was a Caucasian adult residing in Nashville, Tennessee, USA. After blood collection by leukapheresis, PBMCs were isolated using Ficoll-Histopaque density gradient centrifugation and then cryopreserved in the vapor phase of liquid nitrogen. Analytical flow cytometry was used to check the purity and quantity of each magnetically sorted T cell population. Each sorted fraction had its genomic DNA isolated and then quantified by UV absorbance on a Nanodrop 2000c.

The clonotype originates from a man younger than 35 in good health. Some clones in this sample may be carry-over from other donors' samples. The V and J genes are TRBV19 and TRBJ2-1; TRBD2 might be the D gene, on 6 matching bases. Sequencing was performed on naive CD8+ T cells from PBMCs. Interpreted using the paper, the cell subset or site label stands for: CD45RA+CCR7+. This receptor has the CDR3 CASREGRDEQFF. The nucleotide sequence reads as follows: TGTGCCAGTAGGGAGGGCAGGGATGAGCAGTTCTTC.